The rows below give T cell receptor beta chains drawn from one sample of a study of monozygotic twins with inflammatory bowel disease. Reprocessing the 5' RACE reads, TCRdb reports a single entry for every CDR3 protein and omits DNA. Its clone listing holds 160,000 or so distinct CDR3 sequences. Sequencing used blood. The receptors derive from a human donor with ulcerative colitis or Crohn's disease, or a healthy co-twin of an affected twin (not recorded which). Both conserved end residues are part of each CDR3.

TRBJ2-5 | TRBV29-1 | CSVVGSETQYF
TRBJ2-5 | TRBV7-2 | CASRTGPQETQYF
TRBJ2-7 | TRBV9 | CASSMGQGYEQYF
TRBJ1-2 | TRBV28 | CASSLTWTSQSGYTF
TRBJ2-3 | TRBV5-4 | CASSLGLPRDTQYF
TRBJ2-7 | TRBV5-1 | CASSRRLGTGSYEQYF
TRBJ2-2 | TRBV14 | CASSLRRAGNTGELFF
TRBJ2-1 | TRBV20-1 | CSAFDVLAGDYNEQFF
TRBJ2-5 | TRBV9 | CASSVARSLPPRETQYF
TRBJ1-1 | TRBV2 | CASADSRGTEAFF
TRBJ1-1 | TRBV27 | CASSLSWDRKAFF
TRBJ2-7 | TRBV20-1 | CSARERLAEREYYEQYF
TRBJ1-4 | TRBV7-2 | CASSLDSDRGQDEKLFF
TRBJ1-2 | TRBV28 | CASSSASGYTF
TRBJ1-5 | TRBV5-1 | CASSPGGLRGVFQPQHF
TRBJ2-7 | TRBV7-9 | CASSQGQGDYEQYF
TRBJ2-7 | TRBV24-1 | CATSDSGLKSYEQYF
TRBJ2-3 | TRBV28 | CASSFRVGTDTQYF
TRBJ2-4 | TRBV11-3 | CASSSSQGLDIQYF
TRBJ2-5 | TRBV15 | CATSRDWEQEETQYF
TRBJ2-7 | TRBV18 | CASSTPQGASYEQYF
TRBJ2-6 | TRBV5-1 | CASRSDPSGANVLTF
TRBJ1-2 | TRBV27 | CASSFRVGYGYTF
TRBJ1-6 | TRBV27 | CASRGAGDSYNSPLHF
TRBJ2-1 | TRBV20-1 | CSARVDTGTNQFF
TRBJ1-1 | TRBV11-2 | CASSSKGTGDAEAFF
TRBJ2-5 | TRBV5-1 | CASSFPGQGRVETQYF
TRBJ1-4 | TRBV2 | CASSEPSRVGEKLFF
TRBJ1-4 | TRBV5-1 | CASSPKQGLIQFF
TRBJ1-1 | TRBV7-3 | CASSLQGDNTEAFF
TRBJ2-5 | TRBV20-1 | CSARGVAEYQETQYF
TRBJ2-7 | TRBV9 | CASSGTIGSSYEQYF
TRBJ2-3 | TRBV5-1 | CASRKADTQYF
TRBJ1-3 | TRBV20-1 | CSARDAGSGNTIYF
TRBJ2-7 | TRBV7-2 | CASSPWGQGFYEQYF
TRBJ2-1 | TRBV12-3/TRBV12-4 | CASSLRPPRNNEQFF
TRBJ2-5 | TRBV9 | CASSIEGSYGTQYF
TRBJ2-1 | TRBV20-1 | CSASGDSQWTIDEQFF
TRBJ2-4 | TRBV7-9 | CASSLLQNIQYF
TRBJ1-3 | TRBV10-3 | CAIGTSGNTIYF
TRBJ2-1 | TRBV3-1 | CASSAGLAEKWSSYNEQFF
TRBJ2-3 | TRBV20-1 | CSAYRVFIEDTQYF
TRBJ2-5 | TRBV20-1 | CSANGRAGETQYF
TRBJ2-3 | TRBV9 | CASSGRTGESTDTQYF
TRBJ2-6 | TRBV28 | CASSLPTESGANVLTF
TRBJ1-6 | TRBV5-6 | CASSLGTDSPLHF
TRBJ1-6 | TRBV12-3/TRBV12-4 | CASSSYISNSPLHF
TRBJ1-3 | TRBV7-2 | CASSLATGSGNTIYF